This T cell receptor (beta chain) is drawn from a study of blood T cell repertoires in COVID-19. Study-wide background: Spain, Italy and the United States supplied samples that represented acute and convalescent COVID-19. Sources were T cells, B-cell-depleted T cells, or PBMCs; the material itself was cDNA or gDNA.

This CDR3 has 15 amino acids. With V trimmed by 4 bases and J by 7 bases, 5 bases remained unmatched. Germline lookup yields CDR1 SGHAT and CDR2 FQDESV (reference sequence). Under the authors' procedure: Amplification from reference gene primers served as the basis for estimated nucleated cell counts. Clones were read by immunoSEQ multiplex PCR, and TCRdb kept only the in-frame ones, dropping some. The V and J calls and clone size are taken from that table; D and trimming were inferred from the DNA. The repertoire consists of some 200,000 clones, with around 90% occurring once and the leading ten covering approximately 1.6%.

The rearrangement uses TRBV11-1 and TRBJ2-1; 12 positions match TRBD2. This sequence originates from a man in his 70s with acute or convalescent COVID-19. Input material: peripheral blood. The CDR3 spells CASSSTSGRRNEQFF. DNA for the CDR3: TGTGCCAGCAGCTCCACTAGCGGGAGGAGGAATGAGCAGTTCTTC.